The following is a T cell receptor (beta chain) sequence with its context. Sequencing was performed with immunoSEQ multiplex PCR; in TCRdb, only in-frame clones are kept and a portion is missing. The sample has about 220,000 clones; around 83% are singletons. The data were obtained in a study of blood T cell repertoires in COVID-19. The overall study: PBMCs, B-cell-depleted T cells, or T cells were the source of the cDNA or gDNA that made up the material.

Participant-reported clinical history was the basis for cohort assignment. The recovered donors of Cohort 3 showed two negative PCRs, clearance, or symptom resolution. Germline CDR1 ENHRY, CDR2 SYGVKD. Losses at the gene ends were 4 bases for V and 0 bases for J; bases not matched to a gene: 5. This CDR3 is built from 16 residues. This clonotype originated in a middle-aged woman who had recovered from COVID-19. The chain couples TRBV10-3 to TRBJ1-5; 8 bases align to TRBD1. Sequencing was carried out using PBMCs or T cells enriched from blood (not recorded which). This CDR3 is CAISAGTGRSNQPQHF. CDR3 DNA: TGTGCCATCAGTGCCGGGACAGGACGTAGCAATCAGCCCCAGCATTTT.